The clone carrying this TCR beta chain was seen only a few times. One end of the junction does not line up with germline, which may come from a read error. The data were obtained in a study of shared clonotypes between healthy human individuals. CDR1 SSHAT and CDR2 FNYEAQ come from the germline V gene (reference sequence). CDR3 length: 15 residues. Assay execution proceeded at the deep level. TCRdb's table, derived via immunoSEQ multiplex PCR, lists solely in-frame clones and lacks some. This sample carries nearly 1 million clones, more than 75% of them seen once, and the ten largest clones take around 1.4%.

The clonotype originates from a man between 18 and 35 years old in good health. The sample consisted of memory CD4+ T cells sorted from blood. The sample's subset: CD45RA-negative fraction. The genes are TRBV7-7 and TRBJ2-2; no clear D gene. CDR3 bases: TGTGCTAGCAGCTCCACAACTACTAACACCGGGGAGCTGTTTTTT. It yields the protein CASSSTTTNTGELFF. The whole variable domain, filled in from reference TRBV7-7 and TRBJ2-2, reads GAGVSQSPRYKVTKRGQDVTLRCDPISSHATLYWYQQALGQGPEFLTYFNYEAQPDKSGLPSDRFSAERPEGSISTLTIQRTEQRDSAMYRCASSSTTTNTGELFFGEGSRLTVL.